Listed here are 12 T cell receptor beta chains from one sample, sequenced in a study of identifying expanded T cells in peripheral blood. Only in-frame clones appear in the TCRdb table, and some are missing; sequencing was by immunoSEQ multiplex PCR. The sample carries 80,000 or so clones, almost 85% recorded once. Sequencing was carried out using blood. Receptors originate from a person aged 18 to 70 in good health.

V gene TRBV4-3 combines with J gene TRBJ2-1; D remains ambiguous. V was trimmed by 6 bases and J by 1 base, leaving 13 bases between them. CDR1 and CDR2 from the germline V gene are LGHNA and YSLEER. CDR3 length: 15 residues. The CDR3 nucleotides read TGCGCCAGCAGACGTACGGTGGGGTCCTACAATGAGCAGTTCTTC. Protein sequence: CASRRTVGSYNEQFF.

The chain is built from TRBV28 and TRBJ1-4; TRBD1 aligns across 8 bases. The CDR3 is made up of 15 amino acids. Germline V CDR1 and CDR2: MDHEN, SYDVKM. Trimming took 6 bases from V and 8 from J; bases not matched to a gene: 11. CDR3 nucleotide sequence: TGTGCCAGCAGCCACCGGACAGGGCGTGGGGAAAAACTGTTTTTT. The encoded protein is CASSHRTGRGEKLFF.

This sequence joins TRBV7-3 and TRBJ2-3, with TRBD1 matching over 7 bases. Germline V lookup: CDR1 SGHTA, CDR2 FQGTGA. J lost 2 bases, V lost 1 base, and 3 bases had no gene match. This CDR3 spans 15 amino acids. For the CDR3, the DNA is TGTGCCAGCAGCTTAAGTGGACAGGACACAGATACGCAGTATTTT. It specifies CASSLSGQDTDTQYF. The whole variable domain, filled in from reference TRBV7-3 and TRBJ2-3, reads GAGVSQTPSNKVTEKGKYVELRCDPISGHTALYWYRQSLGQGPEFLIYFQGTGAADDSGLPNDRFFAVRPEGSVSTLKIQRTERGDSAVYLCASSLSGQDTDTQYFGPGTRLTVL.

CDR3 DNA: TGTGCCAGTAGTATAGGGGGGGGAGAAGGGAATGAGCAGTTCTTC. This translates into CASSIGGGEGNEQFF. The V call is TRBV19, the J call TRBJ2-1; 7 bases align to TRBD2. V shed 1 base and J 7 bases; nucleotides not matched to a gene: 7. There are 15 residues in the CDR3. Germline lookup yields CDR1 LNHDA and CDR2 SQIVND (reference sequence).

This clone was detected only a few times. V is TRBV9 and J is TRBJ2-5, with a tentative D call TRBD1 (6 bases). CDR3 length: 14 amino acids. The V end lost 0 bases, the J end lost 4 bases, and 10 bases lay between the germline ends. Germline values: CDR1 SGDLS, CDR2 YYNGEE. The CDR3 region is CASSVDTGLETQYF. DNA of the CDR3: TGTGCCAGCAGCGTAGATACAGGGTTAGAGACCCAGTACTTC. The variable domain in full, with the rest retrieved from reference TRBV9 and TRBJ2-5, is DSGVTQTPKHLITATGQRVTLRCSPRSGDLSVYWYQQSLDQGLQFLIQYYNGEERAKGNILERFSAQQFPDLHSELNLSSLELGDSALYFCASSVDTGLETQYFGPGTRLLVL.

The chain recombines TRBV28 with TRBJ1-4; no firm D call. Germline V CDR1 and CDR2: MDHEN, SYDVKM. Trimming took 2 bases from V and 7 from J, leaving 2 bases between them. CDR3 size: 11 residues. This CDR3 reads CASSLSEKLFF. CDR3 DNA: TGTGCCAGCAGTTTAAGTGAAAAACTGTTTTTT. The full variable domain, rest sourced from reference TRBV28 and TRBJ1-4, is DVKVTQSSRYLVKRTGEKVFLECVQDMDHENMFWYRQDPGLGLRLIYFSYDVKMKEKGDIPEGYSVSREKKERFSLILESASTNQTSMYLCASSLSEKLFFGSGTQLSVL.

J is TRBJ1-3 and V is TRBV5-8; D might be TRBD1 (6 bases). The CDR3 covers 18 residues. The germline V and J ends were trimmed by 0 bases and 3 bases, with 19 bases remaining between them. Germline V gene data show CDR1 as SGHTS and CDR2 as YDEGEE. The CDR3 bases are TGTGCCAGCAGCTTGGTGTTGGCAGGGGCTCACTATGGAAACACCATATATTTT. The encoded protein is CASSLVLAGAHYGNTIYF.

The chain couples TRBV5-4 to TRBJ1-2; the match to TRBD1 covers 9 bases. CDR1 and CDR2 from the germline V gene are SGHNT and YYREEE (reference sequence). The CDR3 totals 14 residues. V lost 3 bases and J lost 4; bases outside the gene matches: 4. Written as DNA, the CDR3 is TGTGCCAGCAGCTCGGGACAGGGAGCCTATGGCTACACCTTC. It translates to CASSSGQGAYGYTF.

This clone came up a few times. The chain joins TRBV5-1 to TRBJ2-1; TRBD2 aligns across 11 bases. This CDR3 contains 15 residues. The ends lost 1 base at V and 8 bases at J; junction bases unmatched: 5. CDR1 and CDR2 from the germline V gene are SGHRS and YFSETQ. The CDR3 here is CASSLWVAGGDEQFF. Written as DNA, the CDR3 is TGCGCCAGCAGCTTGTGGGTAGCGGGAGGGGATGAGCAGTTCTTC.

The genes are TRBV18 and TRBJ2-7, with D possibly being TRBD1 (6 bases). In germline, CDR1 is KGHSH, CDR2 LQKENI. With 4 bases removed from V and 1 base from J, the gap between germline ends came to 11 bases. This CDR3 comprises 14 residues. This chain's CDR3 is CASSRDTGSYEQYF. CDR3 DNA sequence: TGTGCCAGCTCACGGGACACTGGATCCTACGAGCAGTACTTC. Full variable domain (outside the CDR3, taken from reference TRBV18 and TRBJ2-7): NAGVMQNPRHLVRRRGQEARLRCSPMKGHSHVYWYRQLPEEGLKFMVYLQKENIIDESGMPKERFSAEFPKEGPSILRIQQVVRGDSAAYFCASSRDTGSYEQYFGPGTRLTVT.

The rearrangement joins TRBV25-1 to TRBJ2-7; TRBD2 aligns across 8 bases. Per germline, CDR1 MGHDK and CDR2 SYGVNS. Unmatched junction bases numbered 6, after V lost 5 bases and J lost 6 bases. This CDR3 has 13 residues. As DNA, the CDR3 is TGTGCCAGCAGTTATAGCGGGAAGACCGAGCAGTACTTC. As protein: CASSYSGKTEQYF.

The J gene is TRBJ2-1, the V gene TRBV4-3, with D perhaps matching TRBD2 (5 bases). Trimming took 0 bases from V and 4 from J, leaving 13 bases between them. Per germline, CDR1 LGHNA and CDR2 YSLEER. The CDR3 has 16 residues. The DNA for the CDR3 is TGCGCCAGCAGCCAAGAAAGGACGGGAACGTACAATGAGCAGTTCTTC. Translation: CASSQERTGTYNEQFF.